This entry features one T cell receptor beta chain sequence. Its antigen is currently unknown. Investigators reverse transcribed all isolated RNA, so they sequenced expressed TCRB transcripts. This table comes from immunoSEQ multiplex PCR, and its TCRdb copy is limited to in-frame clones, with some not included. Altogether 250,000 to 300,000 clones are present, 13% to 15% being singletons, with the ten largest covering roughly 0.018%. The data stem from a study of beta chain features in type 1 diabetes. Study-level results: Moderate but significant shortening of TCRB CDR3s was recorded in all four CD4+ subsets from Type 1 diabetes patients.

Germline assignment: CDR1 MDHEN and CDR2 SYDVKM. The CDR3 runs to 11 residues. Trimming left V 4 bases short and J 7 bases short, with 7 bases between. This sequence was found in a man aged 25-40 years with type 1 diabetes. The sequenced sample consisted of naive CD4+ T cells from blood. The chain links TRBV28 to TRBJ1-2; D is unclear. Written as DNA, the CDR3 is TGTGCCAGCAGTTCCCCGGGTGGCTACACCTTC. Amino acids: CASSSPGGYTF.